Listed below are T cell receptor beta chains from one sample, sequenced in a study of somatic mutations in cytotoxic T cells in rheumatoid arthritis. Method: immunoSEQ multiplex PCR; TCRdb's copy keeps in-frame clones and lacks some. Of roughly 6,400 clones in the sample, less than 75% were seen once. Sequenced: CD8+ T cells sorted from blood. These receptors all stem from a woman aged 45 to 65 in good health. The CDR3 runs from the conserved cysteine through the conserved F or W. Each record gives: D gene, clone size, J gene, V gene, CDR3 protein, CDR3 DNA. D genes are given only for firm matches. Clone size is shown for a subset of rows, as once, few, many or a class of expanded clone.

TRBD2,few,TRBJ2-2,TRBV7-3,CASSFWAGGQGTGELFF,TGTGCCAGCAGCTTCTGGGCGGGGGGCCAGGGCACCGGGGAGCTGTTTTTT
-,once,TRBJ1-6,TRBV7-9,CASSIGLGAYSPLHF,TGTGCCAGCAGCATCGGGCTAGGGGCGTATTCACCCCTCCACTTT
-,-,TRBJ1-2,TRBV25-1,CASSAGQFHNYGYTF,TGTGCCAGCAGTGCCGGACAGTTCCATAACTATGGCTACACCTTC
-,-,TRBJ1-5,TRBV5-1,CASSLGGGSNQPQHF,TGCGCCAGCAGCTTGGGAGGGGGTAGCAATCAGCCCCAGCATTTT
TRBD2,-,TRBJ2-1,TRBV6-4,CASSAEGGGAYNEQFF,TGTGCCAGCAGTGCCGAGGGCGGGGGGGCCTACAATGAGCAGTTCTTC
-,once,TRBJ1-2,TRBV19,CASSAVSQDNYGYTF,TGTGCCAGTAGTGCCGTGTCGCAGGATAACTATGGCTACACCTTC
-,few,TRBJ2-7,TRBV4-1,CASSQDRTRSYEQYF,TGCGCCAGCAGCCAAGATCGAACCAGAAGTTACGAGCAGTACTTC
TRBD1,-,TRBJ1-1,TRBV25-1,CASSEQGTGRTEAFF,TGTGCCAGCAGTGAACAGGGGACAGGTCGTACTGAAGCTTTCTTT
-,-,TRBJ2-1,TRBV7-3,CASSSSGRGEQFF,TGTGCCAGCAGCTCCTCTGGAAGGGGTGAGCAGTTCTTC
TRBD2,once,TRBJ2-5,TRBV15,CATSRERLAGFETQYF,TGTGCCACCAGCAGAGAAAGGCTAGCGGGGTTTGAGACCCAGTACTTC